The rows below give T cell receptor beta chains drawn from one sample of a study of control samples from healthy donors and cancer patients. Assay used: immunoSEQ multiplex PCR; TCRdb lists only in-frame clones, some missing. The table shows tens of thousands of clones, with about 90% occurring only once. Sequencing input: PBMCs. Source of these receptors: a man between 50 and 59 years old with head and neck cancer. Both conserved end residues are trimmed from each CDR3. Size tells how often a clone was seen (once, few, many) or the class of an expanded clone, and some rows leave it out.

clone_size	v_call	j_call	cdr3_length	cdr3_aa
few	TRBV6-5	TRBJ2-2	12	ASLRAGNTGELF
NA	TRBV11-3	TRBJ2-1	13	ASSLETGAYNEQF
NA	TRBV6-5	TRBJ1-5	12	ASTLDRPNQPQH
NA	TRBV9	TRBJ2-3	10	ASSVVADTQY
NA	TRBV7-9	TRBJ2-5	13	ASSKALQGWETQY
NA	TRBV18	TRBJ2-5	10	ASSPHQETQY
NA	TRBV30	TRBJ2-1	9	AWSHREGQF
NA	TRBV28	TRBJ1-5	12	ASSFFRGNQPQH
NA	TRBV7-3	TRBJ2-7	13	ASSLSVALPYEQY
NA	TRBV6-5	TRBJ2-1	13	ASRSGMSSYNEQF
NA	TRBV5-1	TRBJ2-3	10	ASSLVGDTQY
few	TRBV5-1	TRBJ2-7	15	ASSGWMSGGDAYEQY
NA	TRBV30	TRBJ1-5	12	AWNPTTAGQPQH
NA	TRBV11-2	TRBJ2-2	16	ASSFWGQVGMNTGELF
NA	TRBV6-5	TRBJ2-7	12	ASSRGTNSYEQY
NA	TRBV18	TRBJ2-3	12	ASSQTGGTDTQY
NA	TRBV6-5	TRBJ2-7	8	ASGQAGQY
few	TRBV4-1	TRBJ2-6	15	ASRRTGVFSGANVLT
few	TRBV30	TRBJ2-3	11	AWSTYVRDTQY
NA	TRBV5-1	TRBJ2-3	15	ASSLALRGSGTDTQY
once	TRBV4-1	TRBJ2-7	16	ASSQDHERYPNSYEQY
NA	TRBV14	TRBJ1-6	13	ASSQGGTLRGILH
NA	TRBV5-5	TRBJ2-7	13	ASSPPPTVHDEQY
NA	TRBV19	TRBJ2-7	11	ASSIEAGYEQY
NA	TRBV19	TRBJ1-1	11	ASRTIGTSEAF
NA	TRBV11-3	TRBJ2-1	11	ASSSSGWDEQF
NA	TRBV7-2	TRBJ2-7	14	ASSSAVQGDSYEQY
NA	TRBV7-3	TRBJ2-2	15	ASSPLPPGQGPGELF
NA	TRBV14	TRBJ2-7	13	ASSLGLVRDYEQY
NA	TRBV9	TRBJ1-1	11	ASSVGGIGEAF
NA	TRBV27	TRBJ2-1	11	ASSLSGARRVF
NA	TRBV4-2	TRBJ2-3	16	ASSQEAPGGKNTDTQY
few	TRBV2	TRBJ2-3	14	ASSGEGTGGTDTQY
NA	TRBV25-1	TRBJ2-5	11	ASARTGRETQY
NA	TRBV7-8	TRBJ2-6	16	ASSLTGTGRAGANVLT
NA	TRBV29-1	TRBJ2-1	12	SVEGRERRNEQF
NA	TRBV28	TRBJ1-2	13	ASSIGAGGAYGYT
NA	TRBV29-1	TRBJ2-3	11	SARTSGGDTQY
NA	TRBV24-1	TRBJ2-1	15	ATSPRRLRFSYNEQF
NA	TRBV27	TRBJ1-5	12	ASSLGGGSQPQH
NA	TRBV5-8	TRBJ2-6	17	ASSSFRDRYHSGANVLT
NA	TRBV2	TRBJ2-7	12	ASRGGRATYEQY
few	TRBV28	TRBJ2-7	12	ASSLLGRPYEQY
NA	TRBV24-1	TRBJ2-5	11	ATSEGQSTTQY
NA	TRBV20-1	TRBJ2-5	9	SAYLQETQY
once	TRBV5-1	TRBJ2-2	13	ASSPLQGAGGELF
NA	TRBV11-3	TRBJ2-1	11	ASSLTGVNEQF
NA	TRBV4-1	TRBJ1-1	13	ASSPVGGKGIEAF